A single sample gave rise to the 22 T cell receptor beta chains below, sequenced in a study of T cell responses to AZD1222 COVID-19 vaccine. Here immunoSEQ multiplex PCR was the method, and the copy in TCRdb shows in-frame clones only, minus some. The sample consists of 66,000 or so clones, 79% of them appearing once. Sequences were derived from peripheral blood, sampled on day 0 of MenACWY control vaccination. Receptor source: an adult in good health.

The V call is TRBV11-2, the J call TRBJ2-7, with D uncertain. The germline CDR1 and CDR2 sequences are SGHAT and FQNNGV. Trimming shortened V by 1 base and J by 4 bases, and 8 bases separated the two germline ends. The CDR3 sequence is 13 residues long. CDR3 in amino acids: CASSLGWRYEQYF. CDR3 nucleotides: TGTGCCAGCAGCTTAGGATGGCGTTACGAGCAGTACTTC.

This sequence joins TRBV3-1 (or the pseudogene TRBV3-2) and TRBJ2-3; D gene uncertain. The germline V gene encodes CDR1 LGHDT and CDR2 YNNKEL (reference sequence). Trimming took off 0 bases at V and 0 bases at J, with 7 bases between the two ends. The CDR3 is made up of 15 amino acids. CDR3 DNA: TGTGCCAGCAGCCAAGATGGGCGGAGCACAGATACGCAGTATTTT. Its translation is CASSQDGRSTDTQYF.

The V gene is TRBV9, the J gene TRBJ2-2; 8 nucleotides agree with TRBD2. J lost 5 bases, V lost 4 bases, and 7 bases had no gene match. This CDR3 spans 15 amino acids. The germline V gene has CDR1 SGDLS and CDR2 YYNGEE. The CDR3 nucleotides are TGTGCCAGCAGCCCTAGCGGGTCATGGACCGGGGAGCTGTTTTTT. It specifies CASSPSGSWTGELFF. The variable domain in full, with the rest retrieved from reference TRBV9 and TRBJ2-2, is DSGVTQTPKHLITATGQRVTLRCSPRSGDLSVYWYQQSLDQGLQFLIQYYNGEERAKGNILERFSAQQFPDLHSELNLSSLELGDSALYFCASSPSGSWTGELFFGEGSRLTVL.

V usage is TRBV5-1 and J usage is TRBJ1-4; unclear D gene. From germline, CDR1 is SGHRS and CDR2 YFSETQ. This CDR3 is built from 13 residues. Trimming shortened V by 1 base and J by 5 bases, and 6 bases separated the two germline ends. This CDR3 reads CASSLQFNEKLFF. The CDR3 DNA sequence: TGCGCCAGCAGCTTGCAGTTCAATGAAAAACTGTTTTTT.

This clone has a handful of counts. The CDR3 region is CASLRWGASSYTF. The CDR3 nucleotides read TGTGCCAGCCTCCGTTGGGGGGCTTCTTCTTACACCTTC. The chain joins TRBV5-6 to TRBJ1-2; maybe TRBD1 (6 bases). The CDR3 runs 13 residues. Germline V lookup: CDR1 SGHDT, CDR2 YYEEEE. Trimming removed 7 bases at V and 11 bases at J, with 21 bases between.

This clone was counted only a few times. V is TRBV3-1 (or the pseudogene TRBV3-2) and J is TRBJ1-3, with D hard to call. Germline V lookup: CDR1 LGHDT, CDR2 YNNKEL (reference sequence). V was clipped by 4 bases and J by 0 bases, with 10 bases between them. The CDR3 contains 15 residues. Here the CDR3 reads CASSRAGNSGNTIYF. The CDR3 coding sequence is TGTGCCAGCAGCCGGGCGGGCAACTCTGGAAACACCATATATTTT.

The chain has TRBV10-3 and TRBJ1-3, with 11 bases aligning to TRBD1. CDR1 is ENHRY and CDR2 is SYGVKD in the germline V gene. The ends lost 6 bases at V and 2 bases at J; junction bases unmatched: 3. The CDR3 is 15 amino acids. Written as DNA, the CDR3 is TGTGCCATCAGGGAGGACAGGGGGCCTGGAAACACCATATATTTT. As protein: CAIREDRGPGNTIYF.

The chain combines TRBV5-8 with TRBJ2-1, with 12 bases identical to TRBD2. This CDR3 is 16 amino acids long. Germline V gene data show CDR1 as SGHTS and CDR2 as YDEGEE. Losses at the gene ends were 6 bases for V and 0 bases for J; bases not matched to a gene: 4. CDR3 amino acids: CASITSGRTSYNEQFF. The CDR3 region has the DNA TGTGCCAGCATCACTAGCGGGAGGACCTCCTACAATGAGCAGTTCTTC.

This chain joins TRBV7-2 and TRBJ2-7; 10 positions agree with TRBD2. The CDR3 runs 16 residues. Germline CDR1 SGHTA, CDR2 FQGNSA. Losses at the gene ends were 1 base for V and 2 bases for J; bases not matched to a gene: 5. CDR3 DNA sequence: TGTGCCAGCAGCTTAGTAGCGGGGGGAAGCCCCTACGAGCAGTACTTC. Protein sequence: CASSLVAGGSPYEQYF.

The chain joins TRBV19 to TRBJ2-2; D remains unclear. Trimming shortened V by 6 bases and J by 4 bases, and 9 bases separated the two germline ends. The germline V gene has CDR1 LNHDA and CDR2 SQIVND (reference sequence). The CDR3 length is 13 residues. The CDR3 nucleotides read TGTGCCAGTAGCCCCGAAACCACCGGGGAGCTGTTTTTT. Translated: CASSPETTGELFF.

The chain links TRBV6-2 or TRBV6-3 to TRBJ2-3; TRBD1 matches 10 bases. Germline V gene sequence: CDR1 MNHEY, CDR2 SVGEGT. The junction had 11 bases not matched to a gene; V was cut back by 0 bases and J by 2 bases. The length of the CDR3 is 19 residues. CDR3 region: CASSYSSLRTGGITDTQYF. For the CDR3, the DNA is TGTGCCAGCAGTTACTCGAGCCTCCGGACAGGGGGAATCACAGATACGCAGTATTTT.

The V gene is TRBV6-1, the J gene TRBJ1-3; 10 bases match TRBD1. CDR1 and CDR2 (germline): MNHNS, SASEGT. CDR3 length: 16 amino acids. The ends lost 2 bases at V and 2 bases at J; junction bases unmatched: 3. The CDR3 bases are TGTGCCAGCAGTGAATTGACAGGGGGCGCTGGAAACACCATATATTTT. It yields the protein CASSELTGGAGNTIYF.

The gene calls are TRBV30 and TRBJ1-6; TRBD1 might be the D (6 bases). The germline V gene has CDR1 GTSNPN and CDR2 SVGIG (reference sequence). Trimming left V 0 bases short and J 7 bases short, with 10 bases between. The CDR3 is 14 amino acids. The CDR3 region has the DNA TGTGCCTGGAGTGTTGGACAGACCAATTCACCCCTCCACTTT. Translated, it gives CAWSVGQTNSPLHF.

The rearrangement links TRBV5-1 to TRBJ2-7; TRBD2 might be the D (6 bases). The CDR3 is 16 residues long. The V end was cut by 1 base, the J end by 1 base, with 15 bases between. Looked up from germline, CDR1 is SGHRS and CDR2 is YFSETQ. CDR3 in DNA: TGCGCCAGCAGCTTGTCGGGAGCGGCCCTATCCTACGAGCAGTACTTC. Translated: CASSLSGAALSYEQYF.

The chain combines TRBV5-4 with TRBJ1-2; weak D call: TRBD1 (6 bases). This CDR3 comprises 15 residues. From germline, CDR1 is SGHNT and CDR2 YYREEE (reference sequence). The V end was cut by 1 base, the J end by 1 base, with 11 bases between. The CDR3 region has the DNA TGTGCCAGCAGCTTGTCACAGGGAATTAACTATGGCTACACCTTC. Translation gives CASSLSQGINYGYTF.

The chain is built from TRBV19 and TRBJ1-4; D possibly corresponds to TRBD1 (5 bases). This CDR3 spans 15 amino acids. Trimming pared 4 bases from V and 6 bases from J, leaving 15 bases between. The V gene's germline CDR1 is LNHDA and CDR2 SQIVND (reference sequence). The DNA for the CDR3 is TGTGCCAGTAGTACCTTCAGGGCAGAGGATGAAAAACTGTTTTTT. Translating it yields CASSTFRAEDEKLFF.

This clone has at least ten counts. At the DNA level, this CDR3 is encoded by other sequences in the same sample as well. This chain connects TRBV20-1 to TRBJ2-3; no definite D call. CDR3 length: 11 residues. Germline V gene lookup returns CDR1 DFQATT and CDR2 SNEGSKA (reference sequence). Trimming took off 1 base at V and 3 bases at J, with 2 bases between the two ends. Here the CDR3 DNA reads TGCAGTGCTAGAGGTACAGATACGCAGTATTTT. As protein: CSARGTDTQYF.

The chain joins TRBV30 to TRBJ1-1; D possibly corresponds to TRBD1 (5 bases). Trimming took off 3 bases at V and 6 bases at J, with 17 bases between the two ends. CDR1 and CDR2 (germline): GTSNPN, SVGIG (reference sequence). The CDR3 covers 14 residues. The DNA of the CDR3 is TGTGCCTGGAGGGTCTCAAGCAGGGTCGCTGAAGCTTTCTTT. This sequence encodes CAWRVSSRVAEAFF.

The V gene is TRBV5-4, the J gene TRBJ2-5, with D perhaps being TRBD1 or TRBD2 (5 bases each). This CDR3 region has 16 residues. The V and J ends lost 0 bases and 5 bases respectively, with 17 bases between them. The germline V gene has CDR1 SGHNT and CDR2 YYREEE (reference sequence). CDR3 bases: TGTGCCAGCAGCTTGGATGTCGGGGCAGCCGGGGAGACCCAGTACTTC. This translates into CASSLDVGAAGETQYF.

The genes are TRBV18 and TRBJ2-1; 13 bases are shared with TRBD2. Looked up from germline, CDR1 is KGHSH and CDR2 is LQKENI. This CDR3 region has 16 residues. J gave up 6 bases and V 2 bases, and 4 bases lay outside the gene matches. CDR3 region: CASSPSGLAGSNEQFF. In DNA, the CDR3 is TGTGCCAGCTCACCATCGGGACTAGCGGGGTCCAATGAGCAGTTCTTC.

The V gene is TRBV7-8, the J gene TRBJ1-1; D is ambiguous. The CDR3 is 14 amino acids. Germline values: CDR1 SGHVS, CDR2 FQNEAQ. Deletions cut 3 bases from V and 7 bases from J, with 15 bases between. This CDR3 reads CASSFDPPVGEAFF. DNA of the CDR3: TGTGCCAGCAGCTTTGACCCACCGGTGGGTGAAGCTTTCTTT.

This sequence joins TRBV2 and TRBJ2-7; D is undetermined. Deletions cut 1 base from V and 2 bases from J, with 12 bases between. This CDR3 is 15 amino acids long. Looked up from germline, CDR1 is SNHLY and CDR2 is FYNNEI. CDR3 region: CASSEGMASTYEQYF. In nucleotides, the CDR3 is TGTGCCAGCAGTGAAGGGATGGCCTCGACCTACGAGCAGTACTTC.